Below are 28 T cell receptor beta chains sequenced from a single sample in a study of blood T cell repertoires in COVID-19 (TCRdb year 2020). Library preparation was by the immunoSEQ multiplex PCR assay. TCRdb obtained this table from immuneACCESS and retained in-frame rearrangements with V and J assigned. These tables miss some clones; where compared with another copy, unresolved V genes account for less than half of the shortfall, and the remainder is unexplained. The sample profile shows about 180,000 clones; about 88% of them were found once. The ten most abundant clones make up 2.9% of the sample. The source material was peripheral blood. Receptor source: a woman aged 25 to 45 with active or convalescent COVID-19.

In nucleotides, the CDR3 is TGTGCCATCAGTGAGACGATAGATACCGTGGCAGATACGCAGTATTTT. This codes for CAISETIDTVADTQYF. The chain combines TRBV10-3 with TRBJ2-3; D not resolved. CDR3 length: 16 amino acids. V was cut by 2 bases and J by 4 bases, with 16 bases left in between. CDR1 is ENHRY, CDR2 SYGVKD, per germline.

This chain uses TRBV29-1 with TRBJ1-2; 10 bases align to TRBD1. CDR3 length: 12 residues. Trimming at V came to 5 bases and at J to 8 bases, leaving 5 bases not matched to a gene. Germline CDR1 reads SQVTM; CDR2 reads ANQGSEA. The CDR3 DNA reads TGCAGCGTTCGACAGGGGGCGAGGGGCTACACCTTC. It yields the protein CSVRQGARGYTF.

The chain recombines TRBV11-3 with TRBJ2-3, with TRBD1 identical over 7 bases. Germline lookup yields CDR1 SGHNT and CDR2 YENEEA. V was pared by 5 bases and J by 4 bases, with 3 bases of the junction left unmatched. The CDR3 sequence is 13 residues long. The CDR3 nucleotides read TGTGCCAGCAGCCATCAGGGGGCAGATACGCAGTATTTT. Amino acids: CASSHQGADTQYF.

J is TRBJ1-1 and V is TRBV27; the D is unclear. Trimming left V 2 bases short and J 5 bases short, with 6 bases between. The CDR3 has 12 residues. From germline, CDR1 is MNHEY and CDR2 SMNVEV (reference sequence). The CDR3, as DNA: TGTGCCAGCAGTTTACCGAGTACTGAAGCTTTCTTT. It encodes CASSLPSTEAFF.

J is TRBJ2-7 and V is TRBV3-1 (or the pseudogene TRBV3-2); D is possibly TRBD1 (6 bases). CDR1 and CDR2 (germline): LGHDT, YNNKEL (reference sequence). Trimming took off 3 bases at V and 3 bases at J, with 12 bases between the two ends. This CDR3 is 14 amino acids long. CDR3 coding DNA: TGTGCCAGCAGCCAGAGGAGACAGGTCTACGAGCAGTACTTC. Translation: CASSQRRQVYEQYF.

This chain connects TRBV4-2 to TRBJ1-5; D call uncertain. The CDR3 contains 16 residues. Germline V gives CDR1 LGHNA, CDR2 YNFKEQ. V was trimmed by 2 bases and J by 1 base, leaving 12 bases between them. The CDR3 DNA is TGTGCCAGCAGCCAAAGGGTTGGGAGCAGCAATCAGCCCCAGCATTTT. As protein: CASSQRVGSSNQPQHF.

The gene calls are TRBV13 and TRBJ1-4; TRBD1 matches 8 bases. The CDR3 totals 17 residues. The germline CDR1 and CDR2 sequences are PRHDT and FYEKMQ (reference sequence). The V gene end was trimmed by 2 bases and the J gene end by 4 bases; junction bases not matched to a gene: 9. CDR3 sequence reads: CASSLTGQGAFNEKLFF. CDR3 in DNA: TGTGCCAGCAGCTTAACAGGACAGGGAGCCTTTAATGAAAAACTGTTTTTT.

This chain joins TRBV6-5 and TRBJ2-2, with D possibly being TRBD2 (6 bases). Trimming cost V 7 bases and J 1 base, with 13 bases left between them. CDR1 is MNHEY and CDR2 is SVGAGI in the germline V gene. The CDR3 has 15 amino acids. The CDR3 sequence is CASTPGLLNTGELFF. As DNA, the CDR3 is TGTGCCAGCACTCCGGGACTTTTGAACACCGGGGAGCTGTTTTTT.

The V call is TRBV19, the J call TRBJ1-1, with TRBD1 as a possible D gene (6 bases). The CDR3 contains 12 residues. With 5 bases removed from V and 6 bases from J, the gap between germline ends came to 10 bases. From germline, CDR1 is LNHDA and CDR2 SQIVND (reference sequence). CDR3 protein: CASSPRTAEAFF. In nucleotides, the CDR3 is TGTGCCAGTAGTCCTCGGACAGCTGAAGCTTTCTTT.

The chain is built from TRBV7-9 and TRBJ1-1; D possibly corresponds to TRBD1 (5 bases). V lost 1 base to trimming and J lost 0 bases, with 9 bases between them. This CDR3 region has 15 residues. Germline V gene sequence: CDR1 SEHNR, CDR2 FQNEAQ (reference sequence). Written as DNA, the CDR3 is TGTGCCAGCAGCTTAGGACAGAGTTTGAACACTGAAGCTTTCTTT. Protein sequence: CASSLGQSLNTEAFF.

J is TRBJ1-2 and V is TRBV19; a possible D gene is TRBD1 (6 bases). Trimming took 6 bases from V and 7 from J, leaving 18 bases between them. The germline gives CDR1 LNHDA, CDR2 SQIVND (reference sequence). The CDR3 totals 14 residues. In DNA form, the CDR3 reads TGTGCCAGTAGATCCCAACAGGGCAGCGGTGGCTACACCTTC. The encoded protein is CASRSQQGSGGYTF.

This clone was seen a handful of times. The chain recombines TRBV27 with TRBJ1-1; D possibly corresponds to TRBD1 (5 bases). This CDR3 region has 14 residues. Trimming pared 5 bases from V and 1 base from J, leaving 11 bases between. Germline V gene sequence: CDR1 MNHEY, CDR2 SMNVEV (reference sequence). The CDR3 bases are TGTGCCAGCAGTAAACAGGCCCAGAACACTGAAGCTTTCTTT. This sequence encodes CASSKQAQNTEAFF.

J is TRBJ1-1 and V is TRBV30; TRBD1 matches 7 bases. The CDR3 spans 12 residues. V trimming: 5 bases; J trimming: 3 bases; junction bases outside the gene matches: 3. The germline gives CDR1 GTSNPN, CDR2 SVGIG (reference sequence). For the CDR3, the DNA is TGTGCCTGGGACAGGGATCACACTGAAGCTTTCTTT. Protein product: CAWDRDHTEAFF. Full variable domain (outside the CDR3, taken from reference TRBV30 and TRBJ1-1): SQTIHQWPATLVQPVGSPLSLECTVEGTSNPNLYWYRQAAGRGLQLLFYSVGIGQISSEVPQNLSASRPQDRQFILSSKKLLLSDSGFYLCAWDRDHTEAFFGQGTRLTVV.

This chain links TRBV5-6 with TRBJ2-1; D is unclear. The germline V and J ends were trimmed by 5 bases and 7 bases, with 16 bases remaining between them. Germline V gene data show CDR1 as SGHDT and CDR2 as YYEEEE. The CDR3 spans 14 residues. CDR3 loop: CASSTLPSRNEQFF. The CDR3 DNA sequence: TGTGCCAGCAGTACTCTACCGAGCAGGAATGAGCAGTTCTTC.

V usage is TRBV5-6 and J usage is TRBJ2-1, with 13 bases fitting TRBD2. This CDR3 is built from 19 residues. V trimming: 3 bases; J trimming: 7 bases; junction bases outside the gene matches: 16. Germline V gives CDR1 SGHDT, CDR2 YYEEEE. The chain's CDR3 is CASSYGLAGVRLERNEQFF. Written as DNA, the CDR3 is TGTGCCAGCAGCTACGGACTAGCGGGAGTCCGCCTCGAGAGGAATGAGCAGTTCTTC.

The rearrangement links TRBV3-1 (or the pseudogene TRBV3-2) to TRBJ2-7, with D perhaps matching TRBD1 (5 bases). V lost 4 bases and J lost 9, with 16 bases in between. Germline values: CDR1 LGHDT, CDR2 YNNKEL (reference sequence). The CDR3 runs 13 residues. The CDR3 nucleotides are TGTGCCAGCAGCCCGGTAGCCTCAGGGCTGCAGTACTTC. Protein: CASSPVASGLQYF.

V gene TRBV28 combines with J gene TRBJ2-7; a weak D match, TRBD1 (7 bases). With 7 bases removed from V and 9 bases from J, the gap between germline ends came to 22 bases. The CDR3 has 14 amino acids. Germline CDR1 and CDR2: MDHEN and SYDVKM. The CDR3 region is CASIAGQRSGVQYF. For the CDR3, the DNA is TGTGCCAGCATCGCGGGACAGAGGTCAGGTGTGCAGTACTTC.

The genes are TRBV7-6 and TRBJ1-2, with D tentatively TRBD1 (5 bases). This CDR3 comprises 16 residues. Between the trimmed V and J ends, which lost 0 bases and 6 bases, there was a span of 17 bases. Germline CDR1 reads SGHVS; CDR2 reads FNYEAQ. For the CDR3, the DNA is TGTGCCAGCAGCTTAGCTCCGTCAGGGAGGGTGGATGGCTACACCTTC. Its protein product is CASSLAPSGRVDGYTF.

This chain links TRBV6-2 or TRBV6-3 with TRBJ1-5; D is undetermined. The CDR3 extends over 17 amino acids. The germline V and J ends were trimmed by 6 bases and 0 bases, with 18 bases remaining between them. Germline V CDR1 and CDR2: MNHEY, SVGEGT. The CDR3 sequence is CASRPPLARHSNQPQHF. DNA for the CDR3: TGTGCCAGCAGACCTCCCCTCGCGCGCCATAGCAATCAGCCCCAGCATTTT.

V usage is TRBV9 and J usage is TRBJ1-2; D gene unclear. Germline CDR1 is SGDLS and CDR2 is YYNGEE. The CDR3 has 14 amino acids. The germline V and J ends were trimmed by 4 bases and 5 bases, with 15 bases remaining between them. CDR3 sequence reads: CASSKEGMRYGYTF. CDR3 bases: TGTGCCAGCAGCAAAGAGGGAATGAGGTATGGCTACACCTTC.

As for this clone: One end of the junction does not line up with germline, which may come from a read error. The chain couples TRBV2 to TRBJ1-3, with D maybe TRBD1 (6 bases). The CDR3 totals 13 residues. Per the germline V gene, CDR1 is SNHLY and CDR2 is FYNNEI. For the CDR3, the DNA is TGTGTCAGCAGCGGGACATCTGGAAACACCATATATTTT. This sequence encodes CVSSGTSGNTIYF.

The chain combines TRBV28 with TRBJ1-5; 10 bases fit TRBD1. Germline CDR1 MDHEN, CDR2 SYDVKM. This CDR3 is built from 14 residues. The J segment lost 9 bases and the V segment lost 8 bases, leaving 10 bases of the junction unmatched. CDR3 nucleotide sequence: TGTGCCAGCGTCCTGGACAGGGGGTTGCGGCCCCAGCATTTT. Translating it yields CASVLDRGLRPQHF.

This clone was detected only a few times. V and J are TRBV20-1 and TRBJ1-3; the D gene is possibly TRBD1 (5 bases). The CDR3 is made up of 17 amino acids. Trimming shortened V by 4 bases and J by 0 bases, and 19 bases separated the two germline ends. CDR1 is DFQATT and CDR2 is SNEGSKA in the germline V gene (reference sequence). This chain's CDR3 is CSATDPQGPRSGNTIYF. The CDR3 DNA is TGCAGTGCTACTGACCCCCAGGGCCCACGCTCTGGAAACACCATATATTTT.

The chain uses TRBV18 and TRBJ1-1, with 10 positions matching TRBD1. V trimming: 3 bases; J trimming: 4 bases; junction bases outside the gene matches: 2. There are 14 residues in the CDR3. The V gene's germline CDR1 is KGHSH and CDR2 LQKENI. As DNA, the CDR3 is TGTGCCAGCTCACCGGACAGGGGGAGCACTGAAGCTTTCTTT. Encoded protein: CASSPDRGSTEAFF.

This clone was counted a single time. J is TRBJ2-1 and V is TRBV5-1; D might be TRBD1 (5 bases). In germline, CDR1 is SGHRS, CDR2 YFSETQ. The CDR3 sequence is 12 residues long. V was pared by 7 bases and J by 8 bases, with 13 bases between. CDR3 nucleotides: TGCGCCAGCCCCCCAGGGCCCTATGAGCAGTTCTTC. Its translation is CASPPGPYEQFF. Drawing the rest from reference TRBV5-1 and TRBJ2-1, the complete variable domain is KAGVTQTPRYLIKTRGQQVTLSCSPISGHRSVSWYQQTPGQGLQFLFEYFSETQRNKGNFPGRFSGRQFSNSRSEMNVSTLELGDSALYLCASPPGPYEQFFGPGTRLTVL.

The chain employs TRBV19 and TRBJ2-2, with a tentative D call TRBD1 (5 bases). The V gene's germline CDR1 is LNHDA and CDR2 SQIVND (reference sequence). V lost 2 bases to trimming and J lost 3 bases, with 16 bases between them. This CDR3 spans 17 amino acids. In nucleotides, the CDR3 is TGTGCCAGTAGTATAATCTCTCCGGACACGGACACCGGGGAGCTGTTTTTT. This translates into CASSIISPDTDTGELFF.

The chain uses TRBV12-3 or TRBV12-4 and TRBJ2-5; the match to TRBD1 covers 8 bases. This CDR3 region has 13 residues. V shed 7 bases, J shed 3 bases, and the junction held 4 bases outside the gene matches. Here the CDR3 DNA reads TGTGCCAGCATTGGGACAGGAGAAGAGACCCAGTACTTC. Amino acid sequence: CASIGTGEETQYF.

The V gene is TRBV7-9, the J gene TRBJ2-1; D gene unclear. CDR3 length equals 12 residues. CDR1 SEHNR and CDR2 FQNEAQ come from the germline V gene (reference sequence). Trimming cost V 5 bases and J 8 bases, with 10 bases left between them. This CDR3 is CASSPGRDEQFF. Written as DNA, the CDR3 is TGTGCCAGCAGCCCGGGTCGGGATGAGCAGTTCTTC.